The present T cell receptor beta chain was sequenced within a study of cytomegalovirus exposure and HLA in healthy donors. Turning to the study itself: The roughly 130 validation repertoires used the same platform as the roughly 670 first-cohort repertoires (as reported by a later analysis). Study conclusions and caveats: Some public TCRs appeared in many individuals, while most sequences were rare. The tendency of first-cohort TCR clusters to co-occur in the 120 or so validation repertoires was identified by a subsequent analysis.

In the case of this clone: What it recognizes is unknown.

The CDR3 loop spans 15 amino acids. CDR1 and CDR2 (germline): MNHEY, SMNVEV (reference sequence). J gave up 0 bases and V 5 bases, and 4 bases lay outside the gene matches. The assay was immunoSEQ multiplex PCR, and TCRdb's table has in-frame clones only and misses some. The sample records tens of thousands of clones, around 90% being singletons. The receptor comes from a man between 18 and 29 years old in good health and CMV-seronegative. The rearrangement uses TRBV27 and TRBJ1-2; 9 bases map to TRBD1. Sequenced sample: PBMCs. CDR3 coding DNA: TGTGCCAGCAGTCCCAGGACAGGGGCTAACTATGGCTACACCTTC. Protein product: CASSPRTGANYGYTF.